This T cell receptor (beta chain) is from a study of identical twins. Trimming pared 1 base from V and 11 bases from J, leaving 14 bases between. This CDR3 has 14 residues. The germline V gene has CDR1 KGHDR and CDR2 SFDVKD. This clonotype was seen at least ten times. Healthy Caucasians alone served as donors. A universal primer site arose from template switching, and cDNA bore unique molecular identifiers. TCRdb itself ran the 5' RACE reads through MiXCR, one entry per CDR3 protein. The sample includes hundreds of thousands of distinct CDR3 sequences, about 12% seen only once; the top ten take roughly 1.6%. A further study also used this sample, focusing on yellow fever vaccine responses in identical twins.

This receptor was identified in a woman aged 18-35 years in good health. The chain uses TRBV24-1 and TRBJ2-1; D unclear. The sample consisted of PBMCs. The CDR3 loop reads CATSDFPDTQKQFF. In nucleotides, the CDR3 is TGTGCCACCAGTGATTTTCCCGACACCCAGAAGCAGTTCTTC.